These 13 T cell receptor beta chains share one sample of origin, sequenced in a study of post-analysis software for immune sequencing data (dated by TCRdb to between 2014 and 2017). General findings and caveats noted by the study authors: Significantly higher frequencies in patients than in controls were found for about five TRBV segments, including TRBV5-6, TRBV5-1 and TRBV20-1.

The library was produced with PCR. Sequencing was performed on an Illumina HiSeq 2500. Unique molecular identifiers were incorporated into TCR beta cDNA libraries to reduce PCR and sequencing biases. The public reads were run again by TCRdb, first through fastp at Q25 and then through MiXCR, and only productive beta chains were kept. CDR3 protein sequences are deduplicated, and each keeps its most common genes and DNA. Counted in this sample were hundreds of thousands of distinct CDR3 sequences; 44% of them appeared once. Under 2% of the sample lies in the top ten. What these receptors recognize is not known. Sequencing was carried out using blood. These receptors all come from a girl between 10 and 17 years old with multiple sclerosis.

This chain joins TRBV18 and TRBJ1-2; D may be TRBD1 (6 bases). CDR3 length: 16 amino acids. CDR1 and CDR2 from the germline V gene are KGHSH and LQKENI. The germline V and J ends were trimmed by 3 bases and 0 bases, with 14 bases remaining between them. CDR3 amino acids: CASSPVSGDTNYGYTF. In DNA form, the CDR3 reads TGTGCCAGCTCACCTGTGTCAGGGGATACTAACTATGGCTACACCTTC.

This sequence joins TRBV7-8 and TRBJ2-5; 8 nucleotides align to TRBD1. Near its end, the DNA agrees better with TRBJ2-7, so the J call may be wrong. Germline V gene data show CDR1 as SGHVS and CDR2 as FQNEAQ. The CDR3 is 14 residues long. The CDR3, as DNA: TGTGCCAGCAGCTCCCGGGACAGGCTCCCCGAGCAGTACTTC. Protein product: CASSSRDRLPEQYF.

The chain uses TRBV5-6 and TRBJ2-5; D is undetermined. The J call is in doubt because the DNA end fits TRBJ2-7 better. The CDR3 is made up of 12 amino acids. Germline CDR1 SGHDT, CDR2 YYEEEE. The CDR3 coding sequence is TGTGCCAGCAGCTTGAATGACTACGAGCAGTACTTC. This translates into CASSLNDYEQYF.

This clonotype showed up just a few times. The V and J genes are TRBV5-6 and TRBJ1-2, with 7 bases identical to TRBD1. The CDR3 sequence is 14 residues long. The J segment lost 4 bases and the V segment lost 5 bases, leaving 8 bases of the junction unmatched. Germline values: CDR1 SGHDT, CDR2 YYEEEE. The CDR3 sequence is CASRAGTAGYGYTF. The CDR3 DNA reads as TGTGCCAGCAGGGCCGGGACAGCCGGCTATGGCTACACCTTC.

J is TRBJ2-1 and V is TRBV30; a possible D gene is TRBD2 (5 bases). V was shortened by 0 bases and J by 7 bases, with 13 bases between the two germline ends. Germline V CDR1 and CDR2: GTSNPN, SVGIG (reference sequence). The CDR3 runs 14 residues. This CDR3 is CAWSVRLAGNEQFF. In DNA form, the CDR3 reads TGTGCCTGGAGTGTACGGCTAGCTGGAAATGAGCAGTTCTTC.

This clonotype was seen only once. The rearrangement joins TRBV6-5 to TRBJ2-3; D might be TRBD2 (5 bases). Germline V gene sequence: CDR1 MNHEY, CDR2 SVGAGI. Trimming took off 2 bases at V and 0 bases at J, with 15 bases between the two ends. This CDR3 comprises 17 residues. The CDR3 DNA sequence: TGTGCCAGCAGTTACAGGTGGGGAGCGTCTAGCACAGATACGCAGTATTTT. It encodes CASSYRWGASSTDTQYF.

The chain links TRBV20-1 to TRBJ1-1, with a weak D call TRBD1 (5 bases). Germline CDR1 and CDR2: DFQATT and SNEGSKA (reference sequence). V was pared by 0 bases and J by 4 bases, with 9 bases between. This CDR3 contains 13 residues. The CDR3 sequence: CSARDREVTEAFF. CDR3 sequence (DNA): TGCAGTGCTAGAGACAGGGAAGTCACTGAAGCTTTCTTT.

This rearrangement joins TRBV9 to TRBJ2-7; D may be TRBD2 (6 bases). This CDR3 region has 14 residues. Germline CDR1 and CDR2: SGDLS and YYNGEE. V lost 0 bases and J lost 4, with 11 bases in between. CDR3 sequence (DNA): TGTGCCAGCAGCGTAGAGACGGCGGGGTACGAGCAGTACTTC. Its protein product is CASSVETAGYEQYF.

The genes are TRBV6-5 and TRBJ2-2, with D maybe TRBD1 (5 bases). Trimming took off 0 bases at V and 1 base at J, with 6 bases between the two ends. Per the germline V gene, CDR1 is MNHEY and CDR2 is SVGAGI. The CDR3 length is 15 residues. The CDR3: CASSYSGVNTGELFF. In DNA form, the CDR3 reads TGTGCCAGCAGTTACTCAGGGGTGAACACCGGGGAGCTGTTTTTT.

Notes on this clonotype: Its ends do not fully match the called genes, so a read error is possible. The V call is TRBV6-2 or TRBV6-3, the J call TRBJ2-6, with a tentative D call TRBD1 (5 bases). Germline V gives CDR1 MNHEY, CDR2 SVGEGT. The CDR3 totals 14 residues. The CDR3, as DNA: TGTGCCAGCAGAGCAGGGATTGGGGACAACGTCCTGACTTTC. Its protein is CASRAGIGDNVLTF.

This clonotype was observed a few times. This chain joins TRBV7-2 and TRBJ2-7, with TRBD1 identical over 10 bases. The ends lost 5 bases at V and 5 bases at J; junction bases unmatched: 6. This CDR3 is built from 14 residues. CDR1 and CDR2 (germline): SGHTA, FQGNSA. In nucleotides, the CDR3 is TGTGCCAGCAGCAGGGACAGGGGTAGCAACGAGCAGTACTTC. Encoded protein: CASSRDRGSNEQYF.

V usage is TRBV4-1 and J usage is TRBJ2-5; no clear D. CDR1 and CDR2 (germline): MGHRA, YSYEKL. This CDR3 region has 16 residues. Trimming removed 0 bases from V and 4 bases from J, with 15 bases in between. CDR3 DNA: TGCGCCAGCAGCCAAGATCCCCCCGGGCGCGGAGAGACCCAGTACTTC. Translating it yields CASSQDPPGRGETQYF.

The chain recombines TRBV5-1 with TRBJ2-5; maybe TRBD2 (7 bases). This CDR3 contains 15 residues. V gave up 4 bases and J gave up 5 bases, with 18 bases separating them. Germline loops: CDR1 SGHRS, CDR2 YFSETQ. The CDR3 loop is CASSPLAGAAETQYF. The CDR3 bases are TGCGCCAGCAGCCCCCTGGCGGGGGCGGCGGAGACCCAGTACTTC.